What follows are 9 T cell receptor beta chains derived from one specimen sequenced in a study of cytomegalovirus exposure and HLA in healthy donors. Primers for the PCR totalled 60 Vbeta and 13 Jbeta. Profiling relied on immunoSEQ multiplex PCR, and the TCRdb table lists in-frame clones only, not all of them. The sample lists about 200,000 clones; 75% to 85% were seen once. Sequencing was performed on PBMCs. The receptors were gathered from a middle-aged woman in good health and CMV-seronegative.

The rearrangement uses TRBV29-1 and TRBJ1-2; maybe TRBD1 (5 bases). The CDR3 sequence is 11 residues long. V was trimmed by 6 bases and J by 6 bases, leaving 11 bases between them. Per the germline V gene, CDR1 is SQVTM and CDR2 is ANQGSEA. In nucleotides, the CDR3 is TGCAGCGTCCGAAGGGGAAATGGCTACACCTTC. It yields the protein CSVRRGNGYTF.

J is TRBJ1-4 and V is TRBV15; 9 bases map to TRBD1. This CDR3 comprises 16 residues. Germline V CDR1 and CDR2: LNHNV, YYDKDF (reference sequence). V was clipped by 0 bases and J by 5 bases; unmatched bases: 4. CDR3 protein: CATSREGQGINEKLFF. The CDR3 DNA is TGTGCCACCAGCAGAGAGGGACAGGGAATAAATGAAAAACTGTTTTTT.

The gene calls are TRBV27 and TRBJ1-2; possibly TRBD1 for D (5 bases). Germline CDR1 MNHEY, CDR2 SMNVEV (reference sequence). With 2 bases removed from V and 6 bases from J, the gap between germline ends came to 13 bases. This CDR3 comprises 14 residues. Written as DNA, the CDR3 is TGTGCCAGCAGTTTACGTGGGGCCCTAAATGGCTACACCTTC. It is translated as CASSLRGALNGYTF.

There are a few counts of this clone. This rearrangement joins TRBV10-3 to TRBJ1-2; 12 positions match TRBD1. Germline V gene lookup returns CDR1 ENHRY and CDR2 SYGVKD. The CDR3 consists of 17 residues. The trim removed 2 bases at V and 4 bases at J, leaving 8 bases unmatched. The CDR3 protein is CAISESGTGGAGYGYTF. CDR3 DNA: TGTGCCATCAGTGAGAGTGGGACAGGGGGCGCCGGCTATGGCTACACCTTC.

This clone was counted a few times. This sequence joins TRBV19 and TRBJ1-5, with D uncertain. The germline V gene has CDR1 LNHDA and CDR2 SQIVND (reference sequence). Deletions cut 7 bases from V and 7 bases from J, with 20 bases between. This CDR3 is 15 amino acids long. The CDR3 coding sequence is TGTGCCAGTATCGGAGGGCCAGCTCGAGGCCAGCCCCAGCATTTT. Its protein product is CASIGGPARGQPQHF. Filled out from reference TRBV19 and TRBJ1-5, the complete variable domain reads DGGITQSPKYLFRKEGQNVTLSCEQNLNHDAMYWYRQDPGQGLRLIYYSQIVNDFQKGDIAEGYSVSREKKESFPLTVTSAQKNPTAFYLCASIGGPARGQPQHFGDGTRLSIL.

This clone appeared a single time. The V call is TRBV21-1, the J call TRBJ2-2; TRBD1, the table's D call, was not compared with the DNA. TRBV21-1 is termed a pseudogene. The CDR3 length is 15 residues. CDR3 protein: CASKGTGTGAGELFF. In DNA, the CDR3 is TGTGCCAGCAAGGGGACCGGGACAGGGGCCGGGGAGCTGTTTTTT.

This clone was detected a few times. The rearrangement links TRBV11-3 to TRBJ2-1; 13 bases line up with TRBD2. Germline loops: CDR1 SGHNT, CDR2 YENEEA. The CDR3 has 18 residues. V trimming: 5 bases; J trimming: 0 bases; junction bases outside the gene matches: 7. The CDR3 region is CASSGGGTSGNSYNEQFF. The CDR3 DNA follows: TGTGCCAGCAGCGGCGGGGGGACTAGCGGGAACTCCTACAATGAGCAGTTCTTC.

J is TRBJ2-7 and V is TRBV5-4; D perhaps matches TRBD1 (6 bases). The CDR3 runs to 14 residues. Looked up from germline, CDR1 is SGHNT and CDR2 is YYREEE (reference sequence). V was shortened by 4 bases and J by 2 bases, with 13 bases between the two germline ends. The CDR3 loop reads CASSPSPGAYEQYF. CDR3 coding DNA: TGTGCCAGCAGCCCTAGTCCAGGGGCCTACGAGCAGTACTTC.

V is TRBV19 and J is TRBJ1-2, with 8 bases lining up with TRBD1. Germline loops: CDR1 LNHDA, CDR2 SQIVND (reference sequence). The CDR3 runs 13 residues. The junction had 4 bases not matched to a gene; V was cut back by 2 bases and J by 8 bases. This CDR3 is CASSISRGQGYTF. The CDR3 DNA is TGTGCCAGTAGTATATCCAGGGGGCAAGGCTACACCTTC.